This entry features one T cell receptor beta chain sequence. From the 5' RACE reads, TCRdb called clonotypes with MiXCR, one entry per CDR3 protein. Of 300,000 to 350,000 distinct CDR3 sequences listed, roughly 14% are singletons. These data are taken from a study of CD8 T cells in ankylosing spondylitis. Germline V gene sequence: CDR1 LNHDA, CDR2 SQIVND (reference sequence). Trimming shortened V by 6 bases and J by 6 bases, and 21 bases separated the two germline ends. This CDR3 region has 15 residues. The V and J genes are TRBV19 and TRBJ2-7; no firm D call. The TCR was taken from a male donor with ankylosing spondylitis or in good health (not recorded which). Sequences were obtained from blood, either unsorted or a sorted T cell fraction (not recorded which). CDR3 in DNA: TGTGCCAGTAGCCCCGAAAGACCCTTTGGCAGCGAGCAGTACTTC. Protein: CASSPERPFGSEQYF.